A selection of T cell receptor beta chains follows, all from one sample in a study of blood T cell repertoires in COVID-19. Assay used: immunoSEQ multiplex PCR; TCRdb lists only in-frame clones, some missing. The sample carries about 170,000 clones, roughly 86% recorded once. The sequenced material came from peripheral blood. Every receptor here comes from a woman at least 80 years old with COVID-19, enrolled during active disease. CDR3s include the opening cysteine and the closing phenylalanine or tryptophan.

v_call: TRBV4-1; cdr3_aa: CASSQDWAGYQETQYF
v_call: TRBV19; cdr3_aa: CASGPSGSFYNEQFF
v_call: TRBV12-3/TRBV12-4; cdr3_aa: CASSLTGTGELFF
v_call: TRBV9; cdr3_aa: CASSVVLTDTQYF
v_call: TRBV29-1; cdr3_aa: CSVEDTGSSYEQYF
v_call: TRBV28; cdr3_aa: CASSDEKLFF
v_call: TRBV19; cdr3_aa: CASSTALRGGRSTDTQYF
v_call: TRBV18; cdr3_aa: CASSPGVWGNYGYTF
v_call: TRBV27; cdr3_aa: CASSAKSQNIQYF
v_call: TRBV10-1; cdr3_aa: CASLAGDKGSFEQFF
v_call: TRBV24-1; cdr3_aa: CATSDPVASGRADEQFF
v_call: TRBV7-9; cdr3_aa: CASSVSGGGETQYF
v_call: TRBV19; cdr3_aa: CASKNQAISYEQYF
v_call: TRBV5-1; cdr3_aa: CASSPIGAGGTDTQYF
v_call: TRBV6-5; cdr3_aa: CASSSTSAEAFF
v_call: TRBV28; cdr3_aa: CASSGLAGERETQYF
v_call: TRBV30; cdr3_aa: CAWSLDRGDQPQHF
v_call: TRBV5-1; cdr3_aa: CASSLRAGTGTDTQYF
v_call: TRBV27; cdr3_aa: CASSLRENSPLHF
v_call: TRBV4-3; cdr3_aa: CASSPGQGGEKLFF
v_call: TRBV11-2; cdr3_aa: CASRKTGTGGRDYGYTF
v_call: TRBV6-5; cdr3_aa: CASSNRVLDQPQHF
v_call: TRBV12-5; cdr3_aa: CASGVGLAASTDTQYF
v_call: TRBV2; cdr3_aa: CASSDASGRYEQFF
v_call: TRBV2; cdr3_aa: CASTERGGQAYLINSPLHF
v_call: TRBV29-1; cdr3_aa: CSVGRGSYEQYF
v_call: TRBV5-4; cdr3_aa: CASSKPGQAYNEQFF
v_call: TRBV18; cdr3_aa: CASSHPGNTIYF
v_call: TRBV9; cdr3_aa: CASSANTDTQYF
v_call: TRBV28; cdr3_aa: CASSSYPGQGAGELFF
v_call: TRBV7-8; cdr3_aa: CASSLGVDRVGGGYTF
v_call: TRBV4-1; cdr3_aa: CASSLLDRTGEQYF
v_call: TRBV7-9; cdr3_aa: CASSFENYGYTF
v_call: TRBV18; cdr3_aa: CASSPGTVGYEQYF
v_call: TRBV18; cdr3_aa: CASSPVSGRGGANVLTF
v_call: TRBV4-1; cdr3_aa: CASSQVTPFGDTEAFF
v_call: TRBV19; cdr3_aa: CASSPRGSGALSYNEQFF